One and the same sample provided the 24 T cell receptor beta chains below, sequenced in a study of T cells in tumors and immune-related adverse events. Here immunoSEQ multiplex PCR was the method, and the copy in TCRdb shows in-frame clones only, minus some. The sample has over 4,500 clones, about 65% seen once. The specimen comprised gut tissue, sampled from a patient treated with anti-PD-1 therapy. These receptors came from a female donor with metastatic renal cell carcinoma.

This chain links TRBV7-2 with TRBJ1-5; 7 bases map to TRBD1. The length of the CDR3 is 14 residues. Trimming took 3 bases from V and 3 from J; bases not matched to a gene: 2. Germline V CDR1 and CDR2: SGHTA, FQGNSA. CDR3 region: CASSLTGTNQPQHF. Written as DNA, the CDR3 is TGTGCCAGCAGCTTGACAGGGACCAATCAGCCCCAGCATTTT. The whole variable domain, filled in from reference TRBV7-2 and TRBJ1-5, reads GAGVSQSPSNKVTEKGKDVELRCDPISGHTALYWYRQSLGQGLEFLIYFQGNSAPDKSGLPSDRFSAERTGGSVSTLTIQRTQQEDSAVYLCASSLTGTNQPQHFGDGTRLSIL.

The chain has TRBV18 and TRBJ2-3, with D possibly TRBD2 on 5 matching bases. The CDR3 loop spans 15 amino acids. V dropped 2 bases and J dropped 7 bases, with 16 bases sitting between them. The germline V gene has CDR1 KGHSH and CDR2 LQKENI. The CDR3 nucleotides read TGTGCCAGCTCACCAGGACTGCGGACGGTGAATACGCAGTATTTT. This encodes CASSPGLRTVNTQYF. The variable domain in full, completed from reference TRBV18 and TRBJ2-3, reads NAGVMQNPRHLVRRRGQEARLRCSPMKGHSHVYWYRQLPEEGLKFMVYLQKENIIDESGMPKERFSAEFPKEGPSILRIQQVVRGDSAAYFCASSPGLRTVNTQYFGPGTRLTVL.

This clone was counted a few times. The chain has TRBV7-9 and TRBJ2-3; D gene unclear. From germline, CDR1 is SEHNR and CDR2 FQNEAQ (reference sequence). The CDR3 is 16 residues long. V was clipped by 5 bases and J by 1 base, with 16 bases between them. As DNA, the CDR3 is TGTGCCAGCAGCCAGATCCGGCTCAGCCGCACAGATACGCAGTATTTT. It encodes CASSQIRLSRTDTQYF.

This chain uses TRBV6-5 with TRBJ1-6; D possibly corresponds to TRBD1 (5 bases). V lost 0 bases and J 9 bases, leaving 9 bases between the germline ends. The germline V gene has CDR1 MNHEY and CDR2 SVGAGI. The CDR3 spans 14 residues. DNA of the CDR3: TGTGCCAGCAGTTACTCCGGGGGTGGTTCACCCCTCCACTTT. This gives the protein CASSYSGGGSPLHF.

The chain recombines TRBV19 with TRBJ1-1, with 8 bases lining up with TRBD1. Per the germline V gene, CDR1 is LNHDA and CDR2 is SQIVND (reference sequence). Trimming at V came to 1 base and at J to 0 bases, leaving 7 bases not matched to a gene. The CDR3 loop spans 17 amino acids. The DNA for the CDR3 is TGTGCCAGTAGTATAGGGACAGGGAGGGCGGTGAACACTGAAGCTTTCTTT. Translated: CASSIGTGRAVNTEAFF.

The chain couples TRBV14 to TRBJ2-7; D tentatively fits TRBD1 or TRBD2 (6 bases each). The CDR3 sequence is 12 residues long. V gave up 8 bases and J gave up 8 bases, with 16 bases separating them. CDR1 is SGHDN and CDR2 is FVKESK in the germline V gene. CDR3 nucleotide sequence: TGTGCCAGCGGGGGGCTTGGGGAAAAGCAGTACTTC. Amino acid sequence: CASGGLGEKQYF.

This clone has only a few counts. This rearrangement joins TRBV19 to TRBJ2-1, with D possibly being TRBD2 (5 bases). V was trimmed by 5 bases and J by 0 bases, leaving 14 bases between them. CDR1 is LNHDA and CDR2 is SQIVND in the germline V gene (reference sequence). The CDR3 contains 16 residues. CDR3: CASSLTSLGSYNEQFF. The CDR3 DNA follows: TGTGCCAGTAGTCTTACTAGTCTGGGCTCCTACAATGAGCAGTTCTTC.

The gene calls are TRBV29-1 and TRBJ2-3; unclear D gene. Trimming took 2 bases from V and 2 from J, leaving 8 bases between them. The CDR3 contains 13 residues. The V gene's germline CDR1 is SQVTM and CDR2 ANQGSEA. The CDR3 is CSVEFAYTDTQYF. Written as DNA, the CDR3 is TGCAGCGTTGAATTTGCGTACACAGATACGCAGTATTTT.

The table lists this clone with a few counts. The CDR3 loop is CASIQTGPLDTQYF. The CDR3 DNA sequence: TGTGCCAGCATCCAGACAGGGCCGCTTGATACGCAGTATTTT. V and J are TRBV7-9 and TRBJ2-3; 7 positions match TRBD1. V was pared by 7 bases and J by 6 bases, with 10 bases of the junction left unmatched. Per the germline V gene, CDR1 is SEHNR and CDR2 is FQNEAQ (reference sequence). This CDR3 is built from 14 residues.

This chain's CDR3 is CASSLTSYEQFF. The DNA for the CDR3 is TGTGCCAGCAGCTTGACTAGCTATGAGCAGTTCTTC. V usage is TRBV7-9 and J usage is TRBJ2-1; 7 bases agree with TRBD2. This CDR3 is 12 amino acids long. The J segment lost 8 bases and the V segment lost 3 bases, leaving 1 base of the junction unmatched. Germline CDR1 and CDR2: SEHNR and FQNEAQ (reference sequence).

The chain employs TRBV7-2 and TRBJ2-3, with TRBD1 identical over 7 bases. From germline, CDR1 is SGHTA and CDR2 FQGNSA. This CDR3 spans 14 amino acids. The ends lost 5 bases at V and 4 bases at J; junction bases unmatched: 6. DNA for the CDR3: TGTGCCAGCAGCCTCGGACAGGTACCAGATACGCAGTATTTT. Its protein is CASSLGQVPDTQYF.

The V and J genes are TRBV14 and TRBJ1-1; perhaps TRBD1 as D (5 bases). The CDR3 is made up of 14 amino acids. Germline V gene sequence: CDR1 SGHDN, CDR2 FVKESK. V gave up 2 bases and J gave up 1 base, with 8 bases separating them. This CDR3 is CASSQYTGNTEAFF. DNA for the CDR3: TGTGCCAGCAGCCAATATACAGGGAACACTGAAGCTTTCTTT.

The chain has TRBV7-2 and TRBJ1-1; D possibly corresponds to TRBD1 (5 bases). The germline V gene encodes CDR1 SGHTA and CDR2 FQGNSA. The CDR3 runs to 13 residues. V gave up 1 base and J gave up 3 bases, with 6 bases separating them. The CDR3 bases are TGTGCCAGCAGCTTAGTAGGGGACACTGAAGCTTTCTTT. Encoded protein: CASSLVGDTEAFF.

CDR3 in amino acids: CASSRYRVSGEQYF. CDR3 bases: TGTGCCAGCAGTCGCTACAGGGTTTCGGGCGAGCAGTACTTC. The chain joins TRBV6-5 to TRBJ2-7, with D possibly TRBD1 on 6 matching bases. The V end lost 5 bases, the J end lost 6 bases, and 17 bases lay between the germline ends. The CDR3 sequence is 14 residues long. Looked up from germline, CDR1 is MNHEY and CDR2 is SVGAGI.

The chain employs TRBV6-5 and TRBJ2-3; 12 bases line up with TRBD2. Trimming took 8 bases from V and 6 from J; bases not matched to a gene: 9. This CDR3 is 15 amino acids long. Germline loops: CDR1 MNHEY, CDR2 SVGAGI. The chain's CDR3 is CASHRASGGADTQYF. The CDR3 DNA reads as TGTGCCAGCCATCGCGCTAGCGGGGGGGCGGATACGCAGTATTTT.

CDR3 in amino acids: CASSQMLGEGYTF. The CDR3 region has the DNA TGCGCCAGCAGCCAAATGTTGGGGGAGGGCTACACCTTC. The chain employs TRBV4-1 and TRBJ1-2; D may be TRBD1 (5 bases). Germline values: CDR1 MGHRA, CDR2 YSYEKL. This CDR3 has 13 amino acids. V was clipped by 2 bases and J by 8 bases, with 12 bases between them.

This clone was counted a few times. The chain employs TRBV4-3 and TRBJ1-6; D may be TRBD1 (5 bases). CDR1 and CDR2 from the germline V gene are LGHNA and YSLEER. This CDR3 has 16 amino acids. Trimming removed 4 bases at V and 2 bases at J, with 12 bases between. In DNA form, the CDR3 reads TGCGCCAGCAGCCTAGCGGCGGGGCCCTATAATTCACCCCTCCACTTT. It codes for CASSLAAGPYNSPLHF.

V is TRBV6-1 and J is TRBJ2-7; 10 nucleotides line up with TRBD1. The CDR3 length is 14 residues. Germline V gives CDR1 MNHNS, CDR2 SASEGT. V shed 10 bases and J 2 bases; nucleotides not matched to a gene: 8. The CDR3 DNA reads as TGTGCCATTAAACGGGACAGGGGTCCCTACGAGCAGTACTTC. Its protein is CAIKRDRGPYEQYF.

The chain recombines TRBV7-2 with TRBJ1-5, with 10 positions matching TRBD1. The CDR3 is made up of 15 amino acids. J lost 6 bases, V lost 4 bases, and 6 bases had no gene match. Per germline, CDR1 SGHTA and CDR2 FQGNSA. The chain's CDR3 is CASSWGQGITQPQHF. DNA of the CDR3: TGTGCCAGCAGCTGGGGACAGGGGATCACTCAGCCCCAGCATTTT.

The chain is built from TRBV7-9 and TRBJ2-1; D uncertain. The CDR3 runs to 16 residues. Germline V CDR1 and CDR2: SEHNR, FQNEAQ (reference sequence). V lost 1 base to trimming and J lost 2 bases, with 12 bases between them. The DNA of the CDR3 is TGTGCCAGCAGCTTAGTGTCGGGTCGGGCCTACAATGAGCAGTTCTTC. This gives the protein CASSLVSGRAYNEQFF.

V and J are TRBV5-4 and TRBJ2-1, with D possibly matching TRBD2 (5 bases). Trimming took off 4 bases at V and 7 bases at J, with 9 bases between the two ends. There are 12 residues in the CDR3. In germline, CDR1 is SGHNT, CDR2 YYREEE (reference sequence). CDR3 loop: CASSQTGNEQFF. The CDR3, as DNA: TGTGCCAGCAGCCAAACGGGAAATGAGCAGTTCTTC.

The rearrangement links TRBV7-9 to TRBJ2-5; 8 nucleotides align to TRBD2. Germline CDR1 is SEHNR and CDR2 is FQNEAQ (reference sequence). Germline trimming cut 5 bases from V and 5 bases from J; bases unmatched to any gene: 4. The CDR3 covers 13 residues. The CDR3 spells CASSSSGGETQYF. As DNA, the CDR3 is TGTGCCAGCAGCAGTTCGGGAGGGGAGACCCAGTACTTC.

This clone was seen more than once but under ten times. For the CDR3, the DNA is TGTGCCTGGAGGGACATTGCCGGGATCGCTCGGGAGCAGTTCTTC. This encodes CAWRDIAGIAREQFF. The rearrangement links TRBV30 to TRBJ2-1, with D perhaps given as TRBD1 or TRBD2 (5 bases each). The CDR3 is 15 residues long. The V and J ends lost 3 bases and 10 bases respectively, with 22 bases between them. Germline V CDR1 and CDR2: GTSNPN, SVGIG (reference sequence).

Worth noting for this clone: An end of the junction does not agree with germline; a read error may underlie this. The chain carries TRBV7-2 and TRBJ2-5; 9 positions agree with TRBD2. Germline CDR1 and CDR2: SGHTA and FQGNSA. The CDR3 extends over 15 amino acids. The CDR3 DNA sequence: TGTGCCAACAGCTTAAGGACTAGCGCGCAAGAGACCCAGTACTTC. Translated, it gives CANSLRTSAQETQYF. Based on the CDR3 plus reference TRBV7-2 and TRBJ2-5, the full variable domain is GAGVSQSPSNKVTEKGKDVELRCDPISGHTALYWYRQSLGQGLEFLIYFQGNSAPDKSGLPSDRFSAERTGGSVSTLTIQRTQQEDSAVYLCANSLRTSAQETQYFGPGTRLLVL.